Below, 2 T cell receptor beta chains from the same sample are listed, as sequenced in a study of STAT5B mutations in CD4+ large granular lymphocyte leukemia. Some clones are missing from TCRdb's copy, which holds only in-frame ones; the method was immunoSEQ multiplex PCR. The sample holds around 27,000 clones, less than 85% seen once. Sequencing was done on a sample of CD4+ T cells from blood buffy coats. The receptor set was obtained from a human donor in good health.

CDR3 nucleotides: TGTGCCAGCAGCTTAGTCTACAGGGGCTACGAGCAGTACTTC. This sequence encodes CASSLVYRGYEQYF. The chain uses TRBV11-2 and TRBJ2-5; TRBD1 aligns across 7 bases. The last part of the DNA fits TRBJ2-7 better; the J call may be wrong. This CDR3 has 14 amino acids. CDR1 is SGHAT, CDR2 FQNNGV, per germline.

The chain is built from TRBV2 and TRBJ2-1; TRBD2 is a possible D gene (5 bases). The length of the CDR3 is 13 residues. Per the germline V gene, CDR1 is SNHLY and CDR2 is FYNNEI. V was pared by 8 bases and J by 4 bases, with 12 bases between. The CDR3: CASFQRTYNEQFF. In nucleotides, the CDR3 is TGTGCCAGCTTCCAGCGGACGTACAATGAGCAGTTCTTC.